The next 6 T cell receptor beta chains were all read from a single sample in a study of a mutant IDH1 vaccine in newly diagnosed glioma. Antigens of these TCRs are unknown. Produced via immunoSEQ multiplex PCR; TCRdb's table is partial and in-frame only. The sample carries 25,000 to 40,000 clones, roughly 75% recorded once. As to time point: week 35, safety follow-up. One vaccine dose held 300 ug of mutant IDH1 20-mer peptide and came with topical imiquimod. The sample in question was PBMCs, obtained from a glioma patient whose treatment included an IDH1 peptide vaccine. These receptors all come from a woman aged 35 to 49 with glioma.

The rearrangement uses TRBV6-1 and TRBJ2-7, with 7 bases identical to TRBD1. Per germline, CDR1 MNHNS and CDR2 SASEGT. The length of the CDR3 is 17 residues. V lost 2 bases, J lost 4 bases, and 14 bases stayed unmatched. The CDR3 sequence: CASSERTGLWGLYEQYF. The CDR3 coding sequence is TGTGCCAGCAGTGAAAGGACAGGCCTCTGGGGCCTTTACGAGCAGTACTTC.

The CDR3 DNA sequence: TGTGCCAGCAGCTGGAACAGGGGAAACACTGAAGCTTTCTTT. This codes for CASSWNRGNTEAFF. The chain joins TRBV7-2 to TRBJ1-1; TRBD1 agrees at 7 bases. Trimming cost V 4 bases and J 2 bases; bases outside gene matches: 4. The CDR3 totals 14 residues. CDR1 is SGHTA, CDR2 FQGNSA, per germline.

The rearrangement links TRBV5-1 to TRBJ2-7; no reliable D call. V dropped 1 base and J dropped 1 base, with 12 bases sitting between them. This CDR3 has 15 amino acids. CDR1 SGHRS and CDR2 YFSETQ come from the germline V gene. CDR3 loop: CASSLSVSLSYEQYF. Written as DNA, the CDR3 is TGCGCCAGCAGCTTGAGCGTCAGCCTGTCCTACGAGCAGTACTTC.

The rearrangement joins TRBV11-2 to TRBJ1-4; weak D call: TRBD1 (5 bases). The V gene's germline CDR1 is SGHAT and CDR2 FQNNGV. The CDR3 sequence is 16 residues long. Trimming took off 0 bases at V and 8 bases at J, with 16 bases between the two ends. The CDR3 spells CASSLDPGSGGEKLFF. In nucleotides, the CDR3 is TGTGCCAGCAGCTTAGATCCGGGTTCTGGGGGGGAAAAACTGTTTTTT.

This clone appeared a few times. The chain has TRBV9 and TRBJ2-5, with a possible D match to TRBD2 (5 bases). Trimming shortened V by 0 bases and J by 5 bases, and 14 bases separated the two germline ends. This CDR3 spans 15 amino acids. Looked up from germline, CDR1 is SGDLS and CDR2 is YYNGEE. For the CDR3, the DNA is TGTGCCAGCAGCGTAGGCCAGGCGGGTATCGAGACCCAGTACTTC. Its translation: CASSVGQAGIETQYF.

The V and J genes are TRBV6-5 and TRBJ1-5; TRBD1 is a possible D gene (5 bases). This CDR3 is 14 amino acids long. Between the trimmed V and J ends, which lost 4 bases and 1 base, there was a span of 8 bases. Germline CDR1 reads MNHEY; CDR2 reads SVGAGI. In DNA, the CDR3 is TGTGCCAGCAGTTCAGGGAAGAGCAATCAGCCCCAGCATTTT. This gives the protein CASSSGKSNQPQHF.